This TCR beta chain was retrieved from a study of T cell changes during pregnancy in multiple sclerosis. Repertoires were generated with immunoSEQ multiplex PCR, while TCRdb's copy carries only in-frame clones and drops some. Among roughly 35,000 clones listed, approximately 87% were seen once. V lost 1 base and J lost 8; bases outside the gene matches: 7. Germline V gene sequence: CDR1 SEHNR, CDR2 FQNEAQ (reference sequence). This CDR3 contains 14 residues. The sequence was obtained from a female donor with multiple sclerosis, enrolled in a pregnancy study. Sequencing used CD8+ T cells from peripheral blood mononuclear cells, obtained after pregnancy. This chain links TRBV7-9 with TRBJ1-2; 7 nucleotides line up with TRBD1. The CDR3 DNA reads TGTGCCAGCAGCTTAGTGGGGACAGAAGGGGGCTACACCTTC. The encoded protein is CASSLVGTEGGYTF.